Below are 20 T cell receptor beta chains sequenced from a single sample in a study of T cell responses to AZD1222 COVID-19 vaccine. The table came from immunoSEQ multiplex PCR; TCRdb's copy has only in-frame clones and leaves some out. The sample shows 150,000 or so clones, around nine tenths of them seen only once. The sequencing used peripheral blood, collected on day 0 of AZD1222 vaccination. The receptors originated from an adult in good health.

This rearrangement joins TRBV28 to TRBJ1-6; D is possibly TRBD1 (6 bases). Per germline, CDR1 MDHEN and CDR2 SYDVKM. The V and J ends lost 5 bases and 7 bases respectively, with 15 bases between them. This CDR3 has 15 residues. The CDR3 sequence is CASSLIGQSNSPLHF. The CDR3 bases are TGTGCCAGCAGTCTAATAGGACAGTCAAATTCACCCCTCCACTTT.

The CDR3 here is CASSGPTPYEQYF. CDR3 nucleotides: TGTGCCAGCAGCGGCCCGACCCCCTACGAGCAGTACTTC. The rearrangement links TRBV9 to TRBJ2-7; D is unclear. The CDR3 totals 13 residues. V was clipped by 3 bases and J by 2 bases, with 9 bases between them. Germline CDR1 reads SGDLS; CDR2 reads YYNGEE.

This chain joins TRBV6-5 and TRBJ1-6; D ambiguous. V was clipped by 0 bases and J by 3 bases, with 9 bases between them. Germline V gene data show CDR1 as MNHEY and CDR2 as SVGAGI. The CDR3 runs to 16 residues. As DNA, the CDR3 is TGTGCCAGCAGTTACTCTGTGGCCAGCTATAATTCACCCCTCCACTTT. Translation: CASSYSVASYNSPLHF.

The chain uses TRBV28 and TRBJ2-7, with D tentatively TRBD1 or TRBD2 (5 bases each). The CDR3 runs 13 residues. Germline CDR1 reads MDHEN; CDR2 reads SYDVKM. Trimming stripped 7 bases from V and 7 bases from J, with 17 bases between. This CDR3 reads CASTGAPPEEQYF. The CDR3 DNA sequence: TGTGCCAGCACCGGGGCCCCTCCGGAAGAGCAGTACTTC.

The chain combines TRBV7-9 with TRBJ2-5, with 7 positions matching TRBD1. Germline V gene sequence: CDR1 SEHNR, CDR2 FQNEAQ (reference sequence). Trimming removed 5 bases from V and 5 bases from J; junction bases left unmatched: 2. The CDR3 is 12 amino acids. The CDR3 region is CASSQQGETQYF. CDR3 sequence (DNA): TGTGCCAGCAGCCAACAGGGGGAGACCCAGTACTTC.

The chain combines TRBV28 with TRBJ2-7; unclear D gene. The V gene lost 7 bases and the J gene lost 3 bases, with 7 bases spanning the gap. Germline CDR1 is MDHEN and CDR2 is SYDVKM. The CDR3 is 11 amino acids. In DNA form, the CDR3 reads TGTGCCAGCACCCACAACTACGAGCAGTACTTC. Protein product: CASTHNYEQYF.

The chain carries TRBV27 and TRBJ1-3; D ambiguous. Between the trimmed V and J ends, which lost 6 bases and 1 base, there was a span of 16 bases. This CDR3 is built from 16 residues. Germline values: CDR1 MNHEY, CDR2 SMNVEV (reference sequence). The CDR3 DNA reads as TGTGCCAGCAGCTACGGGCCCTGGGGATCTGGAAACACCATATATTTT. This encodes CASSYGPWGSGNTIYF.

J is TRBJ2-7 and V is TRBV19; 12 positions agree with TRBD2. J lost 2 bases, V lost 5 bases, and 4 bases had no gene match. CDR1 and CDR2 (germline): LNHDA, SQIVND (reference sequence). CDR3 size: 15 residues. The CDR3 DNA is TGTGCCAGTAGTCCCCTAGCGGGAGGGCCCTACGAGCAGTACTTC. It encodes CASSPLAGGPYEQYF.

The rearrangement uses TRBV5-6 and TRBJ2-7; no clear D gene. This CDR3 contains 16 residues. The germline CDR1 and CDR2 sequences are SGHDT and YYEEEE. Trimming took off 2 bases at V and 3 bases at J, with 18 bases between the two ends. CDR3 residues: CASSFGQPVVIYEQYF. In DNA, the CDR3 is TGTGCCAGCAGCTTCGGGCAGCCGGTAGTAATCTACGAGCAGTACTTC.

The chain joins TRBV5-6 to TRBJ1-2; D gene uncertain. The CDR3 is made up of 12 amino acids. Germline-derived CDR1 and CDR2 are SGHDT and YYEEEE. The V and J ends lost 5 bases and 1 base respectively, with 6 bases between them. CDR3 amino acids: CASSSVNYGYTF. CDR3 DNA sequence: TGTGCCAGCAGTTCCGTTAACTATGGCTACACCTTC.

The chain couples TRBV28 to TRBJ2-5; tentatively, D is TRBD1 (6 bases). Per the germline V gene, CDR1 is MDHEN and CDR2 is SYDVKM. Trimming took 6 bases from V and 1 from J, leaving 9 bases between them. This CDR3 is built from 13 residues. Here the CDR3 reads CASSTGFQETQYF. The CDR3 region has the DNA TGTGCCAGCAGCACAGGGTTCCAAGAGACCCAGTACTTC. The full variable domain, rest sourced from reference TRBV28 and TRBJ2-5, is DVKVTQSSRYLVKRTGEKVFLECVQDMDHENMFWYRQDPGLGLRLIYFSYDVKMKEKGDIPEGYSVSREKKERFSLILESASTNQTSMYLCASSTGFQETQYFGPGTRLLVL.

This rearrangement joins TRBV6-5 to TRBJ1-2; the match to TRBD1 covers 7 bases. CDR1 and CDR2 from the germline V gene are MNHEY and SVGAGI. The CDR3 is made up of 13 amino acids. Germline trimming cut 0 bases from V and 6 bases from J; bases unmatched to any gene: 1. CDR3 bases: TGTGCCAGCAGTTACTCGACAGGGAATGGCTACACCTTC. Its translation is CASSYSTGNGYTF.

The chain employs TRBV6-6 and TRBJ1-6; TRBD1 aligns across 12 bases. Germline values: CDR1 MNHNY, CDR2 SVGAGI (reference sequence). Trimming cost V 6 bases and J 10 bases; bases outside gene matches: 22. The CDR3 spans 20 residues. CDR3 nucleotide sequence: TGTGCCAGCAGCTTCGCCTTGGGGACAGGGGGCGTTTTGGCGCGATCACCCCTCCACTTT. As protein: CASSFALGTGGVLARSPLHF.

The chain recombines TRBV19 with TRBJ2-1; a weak D match, TRBD2 (5 bases). Trimming cost V 6 bases and J 2 bases, with 17 bases left between them. CDR1 and CDR2 (germline): LNHDA, SQIVND (reference sequence). There are 16 residues in the CDR3. CDR3 loop: CASSHVLRATYNEQFF. CDR3 DNA: TGTGCCAGTAGCCATGTTTTGAGGGCAACCTACAATGAGCAGTTCTTC.

This clone was recorded once. The genes are TRBV2 and TRBJ2-7; the D is unclear. V was clipped by 7 bases and J by 2 bases, with 12 bases between them. This CDR3 is built from 13 residues. Germline lookup yields CDR1 SNHLY and CDR2 FYNNEI. This CDR3 is CASMRMLAYEQYF. CDR3 coding DNA: TGTGCCAGCATGAGGATGCTAGCCTACGAGCAGTACTTC.

The V call is TRBV7-2, the J call TRBJ2-1; D gene uncertain. CDR1 and CDR2 (germline): SGHTA, FQGNSA. The length of the CDR3 is 14 residues. V lost 6 bases to trimming and J lost 4 bases, with 13 bases between them. CDR3 sequence: CASRSLAHYNEQFF. CDR3 coding DNA: TGTGCCAGCAGATCCCTGGCCCATTACAATGAGCAGTTCTTC.

The V and J genes are TRBV28 and TRBJ1-3, with no clear D. The CDR3 contains 14 residues. The V end was cut by 0 bases, the J end by 2 bases, with 5 bases between. Germline V gene lookup returns CDR1 MDHEN and CDR2 SYDVKM. CDR3 residues: CASSLWVAGNTIYF. In nucleotides, the CDR3 is TGTGCCAGCAGTTTATGGGTGGCTGGAAACACCATATATTTT.

This clone was recorded only once. The chain uses TRBV14 and TRBJ2-1; 13 nucleotides agree with TRBD2. Germline loops: CDR1 SGHDN, CDR2 FVKESK. This CDR3 spans 15 amino acids. The V gene end was trimmed by 4 bases and the J gene end by 7 bases; junction bases not matched to a gene: 4. CDR3 coding DNA: TGTGCCAGCAGCCCGCCGGGACTAGCGGGAAATGAGCAGTTCTTC. Protein product: CASSPPGLAGNEQFF.

V gene TRBV2 combines with J gene TRBJ1-2; the match to TRBD1 covers 7 bases. V was pared by 7 bases and J by 10 bases, with 12 bases of the junction left unmatched. There are 13 residues in the CDR3. Per the germline V gene, CDR1 is SNHLY and CDR2 is FYNNEI. CDR3 loop: CASTATGDNHYTF. In nucleotides, the CDR3 is TGTGCCAGCACTGCAACAGGGGACAACCACTACACCTTC.

V is TRBV6-1 and J is TRBJ2-1; 10 positions agree with TRBD1. V shed 4 bases and J 8 bases; nucleotides not matched to a gene: 14. Germline assignment: CDR1 MNHNS and CDR2 SASEGT. The CDR3 covers 17 residues. CDR3 protein: CASSVGQGSLGGDEQFF. In nucleotides, the CDR3 is TGTGCCAGCAGTGTGGGACAGGGGTCGCTGGGAGGCGATGAGCAGTTCTTC.